These 29 T cell receptor beta chains were all obtained from the same sample, sequenced in a study of blood T cell repertoires in COVID-19 (TCRdb year 2020). Receptors were amplified or captured by the immunoSEQ multiplex PCR assay. TCRdb carries this immuneACCESS record with in-frame sequences only. Its versions omit some clonotypes, under half of them owing to an unresolved V gene in the studies checked, with the rest unexplained. The sample has 95,000 to 150,000 clones on record, roughly 89% of them singletons. Roughly 4% of the sample is taken by the ten largest. The sequenced material came from PBMCs or T cells enriched from blood (not recorded which). The source is a woman younger than 45 who had recovered from COVID-19.

The chain uses TRBV6-4 and TRBJ2-1, with a possible D match to TRBD1 (5 bases). CDR3 length equals 16 residues. In germline, CDR1 is MRHNA, CDR2 SNTAGT. Trimming left V 2 bases short and J 8 bases short, with 19 bases between. CDR3 nucleotides: TGTGCCAGCAGTGACCGGGCAGGGCCTATAATGCATGAGCAGTTCTTC. Its translation is CASSDRAGPIMHEQFF.

The chain couples TRBV27 to TRBJ2-1; 14 nucleotides agree with TRBD2. CDR1 and CDR2 from the germline V gene are MNHEY and SMNVEV (reference sequence). V was pared by 2 bases and J by 8 bases, with 17 bases of the junction left unmatched. The CDR3 is 20 amino acids. CDR3 residues: CASSLRRTSGRKSVRDEQFF. Here the CDR3 DNA reads TGTGCCAGCAGTTTACGAAGGACTAGCGGGAGGAAATCAGTCAGGGATGAGCAGTTCTTC.

The CDR3 DNA follows: TGTGCCAGCAGTTGGGGACAGGGAGGAAATGAAAAACTGTTTTTT. Translation: CASSWGQGGNEKLFF. The chain employs TRBV6-5 and TRBJ1-4; 9 bases line up with TRBD1. The V and J ends lost 4 bases and 5 bases, in that order; junction bases with no gene match: 5. There are 15 residues in the CDR3. CDR1 and CDR2 (germline): MNHEY, SVGAGI.

The chain has TRBV19 and TRBJ2-3; 8 nucleotides match TRBD1. This CDR3 region has 15 residues. Germline CDR1 reads LNHDA; CDR2 reads SQIVND (reference sequence). V lost 2 bases to trimming and J lost 5 bases; unmatched junction nucleotides: 6. The CDR3 DNA is TGTGCCAGTAGTATATGGGCAGGGGGCCAAGATACGCAGTATTTT. Translation: CASSIWAGGQDTQYF. The variable domain in full, with the rest retrieved from reference TRBV19 and TRBJ2-3, is DGGITQSPKYLFRKEGQNVTLSCEQNLNHDAMYWYRQDPGQGLRLIYYSQIVNDFQKGDIAEGYSVSREKKESFPLTVTSAQKNPTAFYLCASSIWAGGQDTQYFGPGTRLTVL.

This rearrangement joins TRBV5-6 to TRBJ1-2, with TRBD1 matching 9 bases. Trimming cost V 5 bases and J 8 bases; bases outside gene matches: 10. Germline V lookup: CDR1 SGHDT, CDR2 YYEEEE. This CDR3 contains 14 residues. The CDR3 region has the DNA TGTGCCAGCAGACGGGACAGGGAGTGGGGCGGCTACACCTTC. It encodes CASRRDREWGGYTF.

This clone was observed once. Within the sample, other DNA sequences also encode this same CDR3. The V gene is TRBV6-5, the J gene TRBJ2-3; 13 nucleotides match TRBD2. This CDR3 is 14 amino acids long. V trimming: 6 bases; J trimming: 3 bases; junction bases outside the gene matches: 0. Germline V gives CDR1 MNHEY, CDR2 SVGAGI. The CDR3: CASRTSGRTDTQYF. The CDR3 nucleotides read TGTGCCAGCAGGACTAGCGGGAGGACAGATACGCAGTATTTT.

The chain is built from TRBV5-4 and TRBJ2-7; 7 nucleotides match TRBD1. Losses at the gene ends were 4 bases for V and 3 bases for J; bases not matched to a gene: 7. This CDR3 region has 14 residues. Germline CDR1 is SGHNT and CDR2 is YYREEE (reference sequence). CDR3: CASSEDRKGYEQYF. The CDR3 bases are TGTGCCAGCAGCGAGGACAGGAAGGGCTACGAGCAGTACTTC.

This sequence joins TRBV24-1 and TRBJ2-2; 9 positions agree with TRBD1. The CDR3 contains 15 residues. V lost 5 bases and J lost 4; bases outside the gene matches: 4. Germline loops: CDR1 KGHDR, CDR2 SFDVKD. CDR3 in DNA: TGTGCCACCAGTGCCCAGACAGGGGGCACCGGGGAGCTGTTTTTT. This codes for CATSAQTGGTGELFF.

The chain carries TRBV7-9 and TRBJ2-3; 7 nucleotides agree with TRBD2. The germline CDR1 and CDR2 sequences are SEHNR and FQNEAQ (reference sequence). Trimming cost V 6 bases and J 4 bases; bases outside gene matches: 10. The CDR3 contains 15 residues. CDR3 in DNA: TGTGCCAGCAGACCGCGCGGGAGTGCCGCAGATACGCAGTATTTT. Protein product: CASRPRGSAADTQYF.

This rearrangement joins TRBV3-1 (or the pseudogene TRBV3-2) to TRBJ1-6; tentative D call: TRBD1 (6 bases). CDR1 is LGHDT and CDR2 is YNNKEL in the germline V gene (reference sequence). Deletions cut 5 bases from V and 0 bases from J, with 14 bases between. The CDR3 is 17 amino acids. For the CDR3, the DNA is TGTGCCAGCAGCACCCGACAGGTAAGCTCCTATAATTCACCCCTCCACTTT. It encodes CASSTRQVSSYNSPLHF.

The J gene is TRBJ2-7, the V gene TRBV18; the match to TRBD2 covers 9 bases. The length of the CDR3 is 22 residues. After removal of 2 bases from V and 1 base from J, the junction contained 24 bases not matched to a gene. CDR1 and CDR2 (germline): KGHSH, LQKENI. The CDR3 region has the DNA TGTGCCAGCTCACCAGCAGCGGGGCTCTTATTTGGCGGGAGGGAAGGGTCCTACGAGCAGTACTTC. Protein: CASSPAAGLLFGGREGSYEQYF.

This clone was detected once. The chain employs TRBV5-1 and TRBJ2-7, with TRBD2 matching 7 bases. Looked up from germline, CDR1 is SGHRS and CDR2 is YFSETQ. J was trimmed by 2 bases and V by 2 bases; bases with no gene match: 4. CDR3 length equals 14 residues. CDR3 sequence (DNA): TGCGCCAGCAGCTTTTGGCGGGAGCCCTACGAGCAGTACTTC. Translating it yields CASSFWREPYEQYF. Full variable domain (missing parts from reference TRBV5-1 and TRBJ2-7): KAGVTQTPRYLIKTRGQQVTLSCSPISGHRSVSWYQQTPGQGLQFLFEYFSETQRNKGNFPGRFSGRQFSNSRSEMNVSTLELGDSALYLCASSFWREPYEQYFGPGTRLTVT.

The J gene is TRBJ1-2, the V gene TRBV4-1, with 7 positions matching TRBD1. The germline CDR1 and CDR2 sequences are MGHRA and YSYEKL. There are 18 residues in the CDR3. V lost 3 bases to trimming and J lost 2 bases; unmatched junction nucleotides: 15. The CDR3: CASSQAGSRRDRNYGYTF. In DNA, the CDR3 is TGCGCCAGCAGCCAGGCGGGTAGCCGCCGGGACAGAAACTATGGCTACACCTTC.

This sequence joins TRBV27 and TRBJ2-7; 7 bases match TRBD1. J lost 1 base, V lost 7 bases, and 10 bases had no gene match. The CDR3 runs 15 residues. Germline-derived CDR1 and CDR2 are MNHEY and SMNVEV (reference sequence). The CDR3 bases are TGTGCCAGCAACCCGACAGGGTCTATGTCCTACGAGCAGTACTTC. Protein: CASNPTGSMSYEQYF.

The chain recombines TRBV2 with TRBJ2-5, with 8 bases matching TRBD1. This CDR3 has 14 residues. From germline, CDR1 is SNHLY and CDR2 FYNNEI. V trimming: 3 bases; J trimming: 5 bases; junction bases outside the gene matches: 5. CDR3 in amino acids: CASSEAGGFETQYF. The CDR3 bases are TGTGCCAGCAGTGAGGCAGGGGGCTTTGAGACCCAGTACTTC.

The CDR3 DNA reads TGCAGTGCTAGTCCAGGGTGGCAAGAGACCCAGTACTTC. This sequence encodes CSASPGWQETQYF. The V call is TRBV20-1, the J call TRBJ2-5; a possible D gene is TRBD1 (5 bases). CDR1 is DFQATT, CDR2 SNEGSKA, per germline (reference sequence). V lost 3 bases to trimming and J lost 2 bases, with 10 bases between them. The CDR3 consists of 13 residues.

This clone was counted only a few times. This chain joins TRBV19 and TRBJ2-4; 10 bases match TRBD2. Germline CDR1 reads LNHDA; CDR2 reads SQIVND (reference sequence). The length of the CDR3 is 17 residues. The V and J ends lost 9 bases and 0 bases, in that order; junction bases with no gene match: 11. For the CDR3, the DNA is TGTGCCAGCTCCCTCACCCGACTAGCGGGAGCCAAAAACATTCAGTACTTC. This gives the protein CASSLTRLAGAKNIQYF.

This sequence joins TRBV19 and TRBJ2-1; possibly TRBD1 for D (5 bases). Germline V gene data show CDR1 as LNHDA and CDR2 as SQIVND (reference sequence). V was shortened by 5 bases and J by 5 bases, with 25 bases between the two germline ends. The CDR3 extends over 18 amino acids. The DNA for the CDR3 is TGTGCCAGTAGTCTGTGGAGTCGGACATCATCAGGAGACAATGAGCAGTTCTTC. Translation gives CASSLWSRTSSGDNEQFF. The entire variable domain, with the rest obtained from reference TRBV19 and TRBJ2-1, is as follows: DGGITQSPKYLFRKEGQNVTLSCEQNLNHDAMYWYRQDPGQGLRLIYYSQIVNDFQKGDIAEGYSVSREKKESFPLTVTSAQKNPTAFYLCASSLWSRTSSGDNEQFFGPGTRLTVL.

The CDR3 nucleotides read TGTGCCAGCAGCACCCTCGGGACAGGGCATCATGATAGCAATCAGCCCCAGCATTTT. It translates to CASSTLGTGHHDSNQPQHF. This sequence joins TRBV21-1 and TRBJ1-5; the table assigns TRBD1, which was not confirmed against the DNA. TRBV21-1 is reported as a pseudogene. The CDR3 is 19 amino acids.

The V call is TRBV4-3, the J call TRBJ1-4; D is undetermined. The CDR3 consists of 15 residues. The V gene's germline CDR1 is LGHNA and CDR2 YSLEER. V was cut by 1 base and J by 4 bases, with 10 bases left in between. The CDR3 reads CASSQAQENNEKLFF. CDR3 DNA: TGCGCCAGCAGCCAAGCTCAGGAAAATAATGAAAAACTGTTTTTT.

The chain combines TRBV9 with TRBJ1-3; D perhaps matches TRBD1 (5 bases). CDR1 and CDR2 from the germline V gene are SGDLS and YYNGEE. V was cut by 7 bases and J by 2 bases, with 7 bases left in between. This CDR3 is built from 12 residues. CDR3 DNA sequence: TGTGCCAGCGCGGGGCCTGGAAACACCATATATTTT. It encodes CASAGPGNTIYF.

In its sample, this clone was seen a few times. The V call is TRBV9, the J call TRBJ2-7, with D hard to call. The CDR3 loop spans 11 amino acids. Germline V CDR1 and CDR2: SGDLS, YYNGEE. V shed 7 bases and J shed 6 bases, with 11 bases lying between them. CDR3 DNA sequence: TGTGCCAGCGGGCCCCCCCGCGAGCAGTACTTC. It codes for CASGPPREQYF.

CDR3 nucleotides: TGTGCCAGCTCACCCCTACCCAAGACGGGGAGTGAGCAGTACTTC. It yields the protein CASSPLPKTGSEQYF. The genes are TRBV18 and TRBJ2-7, with a possible D match to TRBD2 (5 bases). CDR1 and CDR2 (germline): KGHSH, LQKENI. The CDR3 has 15 residues. V dropped 3 bases and J dropped 7 bases, with 19 bases sitting between them. The entire variable domain, with the rest obtained from reference TRBV18 and TRBJ2-7, is as follows: NAGVMQNPRHLVRRRGQEARLRCSPMKGHSHVYWYRQLPEEGLKFMVYLQKENIIDESGMPKERFSAEFPKEGPSILRIQQVVRGDSAAYFCASSPLPKTGSEQYFGPGTRLTVT.

The sample holds one count of this clone. The chain combines TRBV4-2 with TRBJ2-2; D ambiguous. V lost 0 bases and J lost 3, with 8 bases in between. The CDR3 sequence is 15 residues long. CDR1 and CDR2 (germline): LGHNA, YNFKEQ. In DNA, the CDR3 is TGTGCCAGCAGCCAAGAGTGGAGAGACACCGGGGAGCTGTTTTTT. It specifies CASSQEWRDTGELFF.

This rearrangement joins TRBV9 to TRBJ2-3; weak D call: TRBD2 (5 bases). The V end was cut by 4 bases, the J end by 2 bases, with 17 bases between. Germline CDR1 is SGDLS and CDR2 is YYNGEE. CDR3 size: 16 residues. The CDR3 is CASSPGSSIITDTQYF. As DNA, the CDR3 is TGTGCCAGCAGCCCGGGATCCAGTATTATCACAGATACGCAGTATTTT.

With respect to this clone: Given a much more abundant clone one base away, this may be a read error. Other DNA sequences from this sample encode an identical CDR3 as well. The chain uses TRBV9 and TRBJ1-1, with 7 positions matching TRBD1. CDR3 length: 13 residues. From germline, CDR1 is SGDLS and CDR2 YYNGEE. V was clipped by 3 bases and J by 3 bases; unmatched bases: 2. The CDR3 region has the DNA TGTGCCAGCAGCGCCGGACAGGACACTGAAGCTTTCTTT. Translating it yields CASSAGQDTEAFF. Based on the CDR3 plus reference TRBV9 and TRBJ1-1, the full variable domain is DSGVTQTPKHLITATGQRVTLRCSPRSGDLSVYWYQQSLDQGLQFLIQYYNGEERAKGNILERFSAQQFPDLHSELNLSSLELGDSALYFCASSAGQDTEAFFGQGTRLTVV.

A note on this clone: No conserved phenylalanine or tryptophan is present at the end of the CDR3, so a read error is the likely explanation. Because the CDR3's place on the DNA is in doubt, the DNA is left out and the CDR3 is given as listed by TCRdb. The chain joins TRBV29-1 to TRBJ1-2; the table's D call, TRBD1, was not checked against the DNA. Germline CDR1 reads SQVTM; CDR2 reads ANQGSEA. Termini included, the CDR3 measures 11 amino acids. CDR3 sequence reads: CSVEDGGQGAV.

The chain recombines TRBV29-1 with TRBJ1-1; D is undetermined. Trimming cost V 7 bases and J 0 bases, with 15 bases left between them. There are 14 residues in the CDR3. CDR1 and CDR2 from the germline V gene are SQVTM and ANQGSEA. CDR3 region: CSAPAASLNTEAFF. The CDR3 nucleotides read TGCAGCGCTCCCGCGGCCAGCCTGAACACTGAAGCTTTCTTT.

V usage is TRBV4-1 and J usage is TRBJ2-2; D possibly corresponds to TRBD2 (7 bases). V was shortened by 0 bases and J by 3 bases, with 14 bases between the two germline ends. The CDR3 totals 17 residues. Germline CDR1 is MGHRA and CDR2 is YSYEKL. The CDR3 here is CASSQDRGGAYTGELFF. The CDR3 bases are TGCGCCAGCAGCCAAGATAGGGGGGGAGCGTACACCGGGGAGCTGTTTTTT.